The clone carrying this T cell receptor (beta chain) occurred many times. Its antigen is as yet unknown. Using RNA template, CDR3s of TCR alpha and beta were amplified with iRepertoire arm-PCR. One-step reverse transcription and amplification started from approximately 100-400 ng of tissue mRNA or PBMC total RNA. One entry per CDR3 protein, called by TCRdb with MiXCR from the multiplex PCR reads. The table records some 160,000 distinct CDR3 sequences, around 40% of them present only once. The record originates from a study of glioma-infiltrating T cells. Overall study findings and caveats: Tissue-blood divergence was below expectation in non-neoplastic patients, above in gliomas. CDR3 overlap between tissue and blood was very small.

Between the trimmed V and J ends, which lost 0 bases and 5 bases, there was a span of 11 bases. The CDR3 totals 14 residues. CDR1 is SGHTA, CDR2 FQGNSA, per germline. The sequencing sample was made of glioma tissue, nonneoplastic brain tissue, or PBMCs (not recorded which). The source of this sequence is a human donor with low-grade glioma or glioblastoma, undergoing nonglioma brain surgery, or in good health (not recorded which). The chain uses TRBV7-2 and TRBJ2-7; D is uncertain. CDR3 protein: CASSLARLGNEQYF. The CDR3 DNA sequence: TGTGCCAGCAGCTTAGCCCGATTAGGAAACGAGCAGTACTTC.